Each of the 18 T cell receptor beta chains below was sequenced from the same sample in a study of technical replicates of blood from several donors. The table came from immunoSEQ multiplex PCR; TCRdb's copy has only in-frame clones and leaves some out. The top ten hold 0.2% to 0.25% of the sample, which has some 96,000 clones, approximately 96% seen once. Sequencing used T cells isolated from PBMCs. These receptor sequences come from a human donor in good health.

The V and J genes are TRBV11-2 and TRBJ2-1, with 8 bases lining up with TRBD2. CDR1 SGHAT and CDR2 FQNNGV come from the germline V gene. This CDR3 is built from 17 residues. Losses at the gene ends were 0 bases for V and 0 bases for J; bases not matched to a gene: 4. The CDR3, as DNA: TGTGCCAGCAGCTTAGATAGAGCGGGGGTCTCCTACAATGAGCAGTTCTTC. It codes for CASSLDRAGVSYNEQFF.

This clone was found once. The genes are TRBV4-2 and TRBJ2-1; 7 bases line up with TRBD1. The CDR3 consists of 15 residues. Germline loops: CDR1 LGHNA, CDR2 YNFKEQ. The trim removed 4 bases at V and 1 base at J, leaving 4 bases unmatched. CDR3 nucleotide sequence: TGTGCCAGCAGCCCGTCAGGGGGTTCCTACAATGAGCAGTTCTTC. Translation: CASSPSGGSYNEQFF.

The chain couples TRBV30 to TRBJ2-7; 10 nucleotides match TRBD1. This CDR3 comprises 12 residues. Trimming at V came to 5 bases and at J to 5 bases, leaving 3 bases not matched to a gene. Germline loops: CDR1 GTSNPN, CDR2 SVGIG (reference sequence). The CDR3 nucleotides read TGTGCCTGGGACAGGGGGCGAAACGAGCAGTACTTC. This sequence encodes CAWDRGRNEQYF.

This chain uses TRBV5-6 with TRBJ1-5, with a possible D match to TRBD1 (5 bases). The V gene's germline CDR1 is SGHDT and CDR2 YYEEEE. V was cut by 0 bases and J by 6 bases, with 10 bases left in between. This CDR3 comprises 14 residues. The CDR3 nucleotides read TGTGCCAGCAGCTTGGGTTTGGGGGGTCAGCCCCAGCATTTT. Translating it yields CASSLGLGGQPQHF.

The rearrangement joins TRBV5-1 to TRBJ2-3, with TRBD2 identical over 7 bases. The V segment lost 7 bases and the J segment 12 bases; nucleotides outside the gene matches: 8. This CDR3 has 11 amino acids. CDR1 is SGHRS, CDR2 YFSETQ, per germline. The CDR3 nucleotides read TGCGCCAGCGGACTAGATGAGGGCCAGTATTTT. It yields the protein CASGLDEGQYF.

V usage is TRBV10-3 and J usage is TRBJ2-1; TRBD2 agrees at 7 bases. The CDR3 length is 13 residues. Germline trimming cut 4 bases from V and 9 bases from J; bases unmatched to any gene: 6. Germline CDR1 reads ENHRY; CDR2 reads SYGVKD. The CDR3 is CAISGPGRSEQFF. DNA for the CDR3: TGTGCCATCAGTGGTCCCGGGAGGAGTGAGCAGTTCTTC.

V usage is TRBV5-5 and J usage is TRBJ1-3; tentatively, D is TRBD1 (5 bases). This CDR3 contains 16 residues. Germline CDR1 and CDR2: SGHKS and YYEKEE (reference sequence). The germline V and J ends were trimmed by 2 bases and 0 bases, with 12 bases remaining between them. CDR3 residues: CASSFGDSNSGNTIYF. CDR3 in DNA: TGTGCCAGCAGCTTTGGGGACTCCAACTCTGGAAACACCATATATTTT. Full variable domain (outside the CDR3, taken from reference TRBV5-5 and TRBJ1-3): DAGVTQSPTHLIKTRGQQVTLRCSPISGHKSVSWYQQVLGQGPQFIFQYYEKEERGRGNFPDRFSARQFPNYSSELNVNALLLGDSALYLCASSFGDSNSGNTIYFGEGSWLTVV.

The V call is TRBV23-1, the J call TRBJ1-2; 8 bases are shared with TRBD1. TRBV23-1 falls under the ORF class, with uncertain function. The CDR3 spans 16 residues. The V and J ends lost 8 bases and 12 bases, in that order; junction bases with no gene match: 23. CDR3 residues: CASQSINGRGRDRNTF. CDR3 nucleotides: TGCGCCAGCCAGTCAATCAATGGCAGGGGGCGGGATAGGAACACCTTC.

J is TRBJ2-5 and V is TRBV4-1; 13 positions match TRBD2. With 4 bases clipped from V and 5 bases from J, the junction kept 4 bases outside the gene matches. CDR1 and CDR2 (germline): MGHRA, YSYEKL. The CDR3 spans 15 residues. The chain's CDR3 is CASSRGLAGAETQYF. DNA of the CDR3: TGCGCCAGCAGCCGAGGACTAGCGGGGGCGGAGACCCAGTACTTC.

The J gene is TRBJ2-3, the V gene TRBV9, with TRBD2 matching over 13 bases. Germline V gives CDR1 SGDLS, CDR2 YYNGEE. Germline trimming cut 3 bases from V and 8 bases from J; bases unmatched to any gene: 3. This CDR3 is built from 14 residues. CDR3 protein: CASSGLAGGATQYF. CDR3 nucleotide sequence: TGTGCCAGCAGCGGACTAGCGGGGGGCGCTACGCAGTATTTT. The full variable domain, in which reference TRBV9 and TRBJ2-3 provide the parts outside the CDR3, is DSGVTQTPKHLITATGQRVTLRCSPRSGDLSVYWYQQSLDQGLQFLIQYYNGEERAKGNILERFSAQQFPDLHSELNLSSLELGDSALYFCASSGLAGGATQYFGPGTRLTVL.

V and J are TRBV19 and TRBJ2-6; D might be TRBD1 (6 bases). The V end was cut by 3 bases, the J end by 0 bases, with 18 bases between. The CDR3 has 19 residues. Germline CDR1 reads LNHDA; CDR2 reads SQIVND (reference sequence). CDR3 nucleotides: TGTGCCAGTAGTATTTCAGGACAGTCCTTTTCCTCTGGGGCCAACGTCCTGACTTTC. Amino acids: CASSISGQSFSSGANVLTF.

This chain joins TRBV11-3 and TRBJ1-2, with no clear D. Germline V gene lookup returns CDR1 SGHNT and CDR2 YENEEA. Trimming stripped 2 bases from V and 0 bases from J, with 4 bases between. The CDR3 length is 13 residues. The CDR3 reads CASSLQTNYGYTF. As DNA, the CDR3 is TGTGCCAGCAGCTTACAAACTAACTATGGCTACACCTTC.

The chain has TRBV6-5 and TRBJ1-6; maybe TRBD1 (5 bases). There are 16 residues in the CDR3. The germline V gene encodes CDR1 MNHEY and CDR2 SVGAGI. Trimming removed 4 bases from V and 0 bases from J, with 10 bases in between. CDR3 sequence (DNA): TGTGCCAGCAGTTTCGACAGCAGCTCCTATAATTCACCCCTCCACTTT. Translated, it gives CASSFDSSSYNSPLHF.

The chain joins TRBV5-5 to TRBJ2-7, with D perhaps TRBD1 (5 bases). CDR1 is SGHKS and CDR2 is YYEKEE in the germline V gene (reference sequence). There are 17 residues in the CDR3. V was cut by 4 bases and J by 0 bases, with 20 bases left in between. CDR3: CASSLGIKHRSSYEQYF. CDR3 coding DNA: TGTGCCAGCAGCCTTGGGATAAAACACAGGAGCTCCTACGAGCAGTACTTC.

The chain joins TRBV7-3 to TRBJ1-2, with 12 bases fitting TRBD1. V dropped 3 bases and J dropped 7; count of bases not matched to a gene: 12. CDR3 length equals 17 residues. From germline, CDR1 is SGHTA and CDR2 FQGTGA. The CDR3 sequence is CASSLPGQGADNGGYTF. The CDR3 region has the DNA TGTGCCAGCAGCTTGCCGGGACAGGGGGCCGATAATGGTGGCTACACCTTC.

The count of this clone is one. The CDR3 nucleotides read TGTGCCAGCAGCCCCACTGAGGGCGGGAGCTCCTACAATGAGCAGTTCTTC. It yields the protein CASSPTEGGSSYNEQFF. The genes are TRBV11-3 and TRBJ2-1, with 7 bases fitting TRBD2. This CDR3 has 17 residues. Looked up from germline, CDR1 is SGHNT and CDR2 is YENEEA. The V gene end was trimmed by 5 bases and the J gene end by 0 bases; junction bases not matched to a gene: 10.

CDR3 loop: CASSPGVGGPETQYF. The CDR3 DNA is TGTGCCAGTAGCCCCGGAGTGGGGGGGCCGGAGACCCAGTACTTC. The V gene is TRBV19, the J gene TRBJ2-5; perhaps TRBD2 as D (7 bases). From germline, CDR1 is LNHDA and CDR2 SQIVND (reference sequence). This CDR3 spans 15 amino acids. Trimming removed 6 bases at V and 5 bases at J, with 19 bases between.

The rearrangement links TRBV28 to TRBJ2-5; TRBD1 agrees at 12 bases. The CDR3 consists of 15 residues. From germline, CDR1 is MDHEN and CDR2 SYDVKM. J lost 3 bases, V lost 6 bases, and 5 bases had no gene match. The CDR3 region is CASRPGTGGEETQYF. CDR3 DNA sequence: TGTGCCAGCAGGCCCGGGACAGGGGGCGAAGAGACCCAGTACTTC.